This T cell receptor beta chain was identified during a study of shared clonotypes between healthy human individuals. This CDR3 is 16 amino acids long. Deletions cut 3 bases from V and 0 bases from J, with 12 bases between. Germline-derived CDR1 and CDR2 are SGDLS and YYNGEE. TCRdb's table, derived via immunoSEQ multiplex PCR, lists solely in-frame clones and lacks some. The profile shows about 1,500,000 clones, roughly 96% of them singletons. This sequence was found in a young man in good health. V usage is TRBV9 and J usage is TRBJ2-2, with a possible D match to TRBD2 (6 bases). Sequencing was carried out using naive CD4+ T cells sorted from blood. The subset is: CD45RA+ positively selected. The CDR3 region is CASSDLAQPNTGELFF. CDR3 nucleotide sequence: TGTGCCAGCAGCGATCTAGCGCAACCGAACACCGGGGAGCTGTTTTTT.